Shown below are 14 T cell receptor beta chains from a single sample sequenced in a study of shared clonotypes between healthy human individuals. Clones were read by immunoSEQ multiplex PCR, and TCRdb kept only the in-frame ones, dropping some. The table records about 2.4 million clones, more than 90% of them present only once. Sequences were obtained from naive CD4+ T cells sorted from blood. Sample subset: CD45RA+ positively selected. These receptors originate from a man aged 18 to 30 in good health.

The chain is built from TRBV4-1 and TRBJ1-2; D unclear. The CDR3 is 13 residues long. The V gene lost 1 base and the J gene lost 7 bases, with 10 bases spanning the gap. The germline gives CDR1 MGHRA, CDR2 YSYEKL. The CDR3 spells CASSQVSGVGYTF. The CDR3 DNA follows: TGCGCCAGCAGCCAAGTGTCGGGAGTTGGCTACACCTTC.

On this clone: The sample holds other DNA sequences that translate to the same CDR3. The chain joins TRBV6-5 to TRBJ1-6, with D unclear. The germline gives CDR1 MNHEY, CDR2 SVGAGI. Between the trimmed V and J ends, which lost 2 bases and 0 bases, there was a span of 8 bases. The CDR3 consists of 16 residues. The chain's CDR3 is CASSYGRGSYNSPLHF. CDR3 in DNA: TGTGCCAGCAGTTACGGGCGGGGCTCCTATAATTCACCCCTCCACTTT.

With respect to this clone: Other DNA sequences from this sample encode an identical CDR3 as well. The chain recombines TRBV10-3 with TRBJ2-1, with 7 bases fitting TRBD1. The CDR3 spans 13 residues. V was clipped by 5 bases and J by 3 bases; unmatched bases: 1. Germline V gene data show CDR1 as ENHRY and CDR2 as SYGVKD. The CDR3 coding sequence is TGTGCCATCAGTCCAGGGGGCTACAATGAGCAGTTCTTC. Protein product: CAISPGGYNEQFF.

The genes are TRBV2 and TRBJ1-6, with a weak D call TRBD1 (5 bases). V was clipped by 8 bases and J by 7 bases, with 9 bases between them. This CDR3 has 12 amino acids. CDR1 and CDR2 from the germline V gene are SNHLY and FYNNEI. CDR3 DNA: TGTGCCAGCGGGGGGGTAAATTCACCCCTCCACTTT. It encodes CASGGVNSPLHF.

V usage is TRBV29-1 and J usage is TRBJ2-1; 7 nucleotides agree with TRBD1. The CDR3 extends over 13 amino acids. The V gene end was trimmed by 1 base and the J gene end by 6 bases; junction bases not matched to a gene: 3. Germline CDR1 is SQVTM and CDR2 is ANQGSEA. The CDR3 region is CSVEARTGNEQFF. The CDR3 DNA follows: TGCAGCGTTGAAGCGCGGACAGGCAATGAGCAGTTCTTC.

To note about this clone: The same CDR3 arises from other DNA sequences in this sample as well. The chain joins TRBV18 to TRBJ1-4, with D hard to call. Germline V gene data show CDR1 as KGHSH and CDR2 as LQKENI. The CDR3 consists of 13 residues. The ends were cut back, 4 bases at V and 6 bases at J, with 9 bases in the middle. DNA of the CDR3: TGTGCCAGCTCACGCTCGAGGGATGAAAAACTGTTTTTT. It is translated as CASSRSRDEKLFF.

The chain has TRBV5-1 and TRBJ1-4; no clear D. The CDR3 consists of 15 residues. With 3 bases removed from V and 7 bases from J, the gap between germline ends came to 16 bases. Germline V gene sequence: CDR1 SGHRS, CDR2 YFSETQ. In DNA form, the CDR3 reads TGCGCCAGCAGCTCCACCCCGGTCGGACCTGAAAAACTGTTTTTT. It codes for CASSSTPVGPEKLFF.

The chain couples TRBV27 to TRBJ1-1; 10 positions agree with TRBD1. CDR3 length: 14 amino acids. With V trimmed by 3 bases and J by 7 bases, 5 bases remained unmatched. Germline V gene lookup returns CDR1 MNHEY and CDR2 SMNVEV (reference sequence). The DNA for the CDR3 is TGTGCCAGCAGTTTGGACAGGGGGGGGGTTGAAGCTTTCTTT. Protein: CASSLDRGGVEAFF.

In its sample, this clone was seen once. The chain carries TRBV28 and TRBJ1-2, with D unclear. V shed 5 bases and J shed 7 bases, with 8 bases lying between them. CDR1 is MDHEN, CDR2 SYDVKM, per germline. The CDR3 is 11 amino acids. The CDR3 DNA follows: TGTGCCAGCAGTAACATCGGTGGCTACACCTTC. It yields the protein CASSNIGGYTF.

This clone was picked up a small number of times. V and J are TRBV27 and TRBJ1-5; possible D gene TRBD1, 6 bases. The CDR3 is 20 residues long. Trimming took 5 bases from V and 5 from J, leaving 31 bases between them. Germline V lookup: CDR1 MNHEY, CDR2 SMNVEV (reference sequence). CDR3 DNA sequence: TGTGCCAGCAGTGGCTCCAGGCTTCTCACCAAAGGGGGTCATCATCAGCCCCAGCATTTT. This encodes CASSGSRLLTKGGHHQPQHF.

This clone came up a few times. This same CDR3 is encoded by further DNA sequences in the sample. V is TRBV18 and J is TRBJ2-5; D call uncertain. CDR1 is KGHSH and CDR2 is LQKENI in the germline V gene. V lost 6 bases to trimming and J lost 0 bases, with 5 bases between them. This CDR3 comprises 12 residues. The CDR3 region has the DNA TGTGCCAGCTCCCTGTACCAAGAGACCCAGTACTTC. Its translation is CASSLYQETQYF.

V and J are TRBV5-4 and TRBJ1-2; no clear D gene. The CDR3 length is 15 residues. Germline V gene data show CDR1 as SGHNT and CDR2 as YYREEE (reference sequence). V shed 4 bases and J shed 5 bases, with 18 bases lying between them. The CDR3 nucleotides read TGTGCCAGCAGCCACGCAGCACAGCAAGGGTATGGCTACACCTTC. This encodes CASSHAAQQGYGYTF.

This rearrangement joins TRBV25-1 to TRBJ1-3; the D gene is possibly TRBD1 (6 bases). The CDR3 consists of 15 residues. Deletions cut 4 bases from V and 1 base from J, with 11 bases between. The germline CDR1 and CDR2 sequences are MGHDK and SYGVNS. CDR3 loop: CASSAGQGSGNTIYF. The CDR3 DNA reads TGTGCCAGCAGTGCCGGCCAGGGGTCTGGAAACACCATATATTTT. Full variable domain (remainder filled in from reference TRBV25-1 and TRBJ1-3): EADIYQTPRYLVIGTGKKITLECSQTMGHDKMYWYQQDPGMELHLIHYSYGVNSTEKGDLSSESTVSRIRTEHFPLTLESARPSHTSQYLCASSAGQGSGNTIYFGEGSWLTVV.

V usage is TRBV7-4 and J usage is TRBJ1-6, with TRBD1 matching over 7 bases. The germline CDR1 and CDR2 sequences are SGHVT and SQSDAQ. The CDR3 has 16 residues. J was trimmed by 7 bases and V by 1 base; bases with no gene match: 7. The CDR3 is CASSLGVGDRNSPLHF. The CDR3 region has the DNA TGTGCCAGCAGCTTAGGCGTTGGGGACAGAAATTCACCCCTCCACTTT.